The next 27 T cell receptor beta chains were all read from a single sample in a study of blood T cell repertoires in COVID-19. The table came from immunoSEQ multiplex PCR; TCRdb's copy has only in-frame clones and leaves some out. The top ten hold about 1% of the sample, which has approximately 150,000 clones, approximately 85% seen once. The sequencing sample was made of peripheral blood. The source is a man aged 40-49 years with acute or convalescent COVID-19.

This clone was counted between two and nine times. This chain links TRBV30 with TRBJ1-2, with 12 bases that match TRBD1. Unmatched junction bases numbered 8, after V lost 4 bases and J lost 8 bases. From germline, CDR1 is GTSNPN and CDR2 SVGIG (reference sequence). The CDR3 spans 14 residues. The CDR3 DNA reads TGTGCCTGGACACCGGGACAGGGGGCTGAAGGCTACACCTTC. Translated, it gives CAWTPGQGAEGYTF.

The V call is TRBV11-2, the J call TRBJ2-7; TRBD2 aligns across 8 bases. After removal of 2 bases from V and 3 bases from J, the junction contained 3 bases not matched to a gene. The CDR3 is 14 residues long. The germline gives CDR1 SGHAT, CDR2 FQNNGV. This CDR3 is CASSLRGGIYEQYF. CDR3 bases: TGTGCCAGCAGCTTACGGGGGGGGATCTACGAGCAGTACTTC.

Written as DNA, the CDR3 is TGTGCCAGCAGTTACGTGGGAGCAGCCCACGGGCAGTACTTC. Translation gives CASSYVGAAHGQYF. The chain couples TRBV6-5 to TRBJ2-7; TRBD2 is a possible D gene (5 bases). The germline V gene encodes CDR1 MNHEY and CDR2 SVGAGI. CDR3 length: 14 amino acids. V lost 2 bases and J lost 9, with 17 bases in between.

In its sample, this clone was seen a few times. This rearrangement joins TRBV6-1 to TRBJ2-3; no clear D gene. This CDR3 is built from 11 residues. Germline values: CDR1 MNHNS, CDR2 SASEGT. With 1 base removed from V and 9 bases from J, the gap between germline ends came to 5 bases. CDR3 protein: CASSEGLTQYF. For the CDR3, the DNA is TGTGCCAGCAGTGAAGGGCTGACGCAGTATTTT.

V usage is TRBV10-1 and J usage is TRBJ2-3; tentatively, D is TRBD1 (6 bases). V lost 3 bases to trimming and J lost 4 bases, with 11 bases between them. This CDR3 has 14 residues. Germline-derived CDR1 and CDR2 are WNHNN and SYGVQD (reference sequence). The CDR3 DNA reads TGCGCCAGCAGTGATGGGGGCAAGGCAGATACGCAGTATTTT. Amino acid sequence: CASSDGGKADTQYF.

This clone was seen more than once but under ten times. The chain has TRBV7-6 and TRBJ2-7, with D possibly matching TRBD1 (6 bases). The CDR3 runs 15 residues. Germline V gives CDR1 SGHVS, CDR2 FNYEAQ. With 3 bases removed from V and 4 bases from J, the gap between germline ends came to 16 bases. The CDR3 loop reads CASSFPGTPFYEQYF. The DNA of the CDR3 is TGTGCCAGCAGCTTCCCCGGGACACCGTTTTACGAGCAGTACTTC.

This CDR3 reads CASSLAGGKAEAFF. The DNA for the CDR3 is TGTGCCAGCAGCTTAGCAGGGGGTAAAGCTGAAGCTTTCTTT. V is TRBV7-2 and J is TRBJ1-1; D is perhaps TRBD1 (6 bases). The V and J ends lost 0 bases and 6 bases respectively, with 11 bases between them. The CDR3 covers 14 residues. Germline V lookup: CDR1 SGHTA, CDR2 FQGNSA.

The chain carries TRBV5-4 and TRBJ1-1; D call uncertain. V lost 0 bases, J lost 1 base, and 4 bases lay in between. Germline CDR1 reads SGHNT; CDR2 reads YYREEE (reference sequence). The CDR3 runs to 13 residues. The CDR3 nucleotides are TGTGCCAGCAGCTTGGATCAGAACACTGAAGCTTTCTTT. Translating it yields CASSLDQNTEAFF.

This rearrangement joins TRBV7-2 to TRBJ2-1; D is undetermined. V was pared by 3 bases and J by 9 bases, with 12 bases between. The germline gives CDR1 SGHTA, CDR2 FQGNSA. This CDR3 region has 13 residues. CDR3 sequence reads: CASSFPLTVEQFF. CDR3 bases: TGTGCCAGCAGCTTCCCCCTAACCGTTGAGCAGTTCTTC.

V gene TRBV29-1 combines with J gene TRBJ2-5; the D gene is possibly TRBD2 (6 bases). In germline, CDR1 is SQVTM, CDR2 ANQGSEA. The CDR3 has 14 residues. Trimming removed 7 bases from V and 5 bases from J, with 20 bases in between. This CDR3 is CSARGAKGSETQYF. The DNA of the CDR3 is TGCAGCGCCCGCGGGGCTAAGGGTTCGGAGACCCAGTACTTC.

This chain uses TRBV9 with TRBJ2-1, with 11 positions matching TRBD1. The germline gives CDR1 SGDLS, CDR2 YYNGEE. V was clipped by 0 bases and J by 7 bases; unmatched bases: 6. CDR3 length: 16 residues. The CDR3 loop reads CASSVGDRGSRNEQFF. CDR3 nucleotide sequence: TGTGCCAGCAGCGTAGGGGACAGGGGGTCTCGTAATGAGCAGTTCTTC.

The rearrangement joins TRBV5-1 to TRBJ1-3; D is ambiguous. The V gene's germline CDR1 is SGHRS and CDR2 YFSETQ. This CDR3 comprises 14 residues. V was cut by 0 bases and J by 4 bases, with 8 bases left in between. The CDR3 is CASSLAGRGNTIYF. CDR3 nucleotides: TGCGCCAGCAGCTTGGCCGGTAGAGGAAACACCATATATTTT.

The genes are TRBV7-2 and TRBJ2-7, with D maybe TRBD2 (5 bases). The CDR3 consists of 14 residues. Germline-derived CDR1 and CDR2 are SGHTA and FQGNSA. The ends were cut back, 5 bases at V and 0 bases at J, with 11 bases in the middle. This CDR3 reads CASSPGLISYEQYF. The CDR3 coding sequence is TGTGCCAGCAGCCCCGGACTGATCTCCTACGAGCAGTACTTC.

The chain uses TRBV10-3 and TRBJ2-1; D is possibly TRBD2 (6 bases). Trimming pared 11 bases from V and 2 bases from J, leaving 16 bases between. The CDR3 covers 14 residues. Germline V CDR1 and CDR2: ENHRY, SYGVKD. Here the CDR3 reads CAAEGDFPYNEQFF. Here the CDR3 DNA reads TGTGCCGCGGAAGGGGACTTCCCCTACAATGAGCAGTTCTTC.

This clone was seen a few times. CDR3 amino acids: CAISEGGEAFF. The CDR3 DNA reads as TGTGCCATCAGTGAGGGGGGGGAAGCTTTCTTT. The rearrangement uses TRBV10-3 and TRBJ1-1; D perhaps matches TRBD1 (5 bases). Trimming pared 2 bases from V and 8 bases from J, leaving 6 bases between. The CDR3 extends over 11 amino acids. Germline lookup yields CDR1 ENHRY and CDR2 SYGVKD.

The V gene is TRBV28, the J gene TRBJ1-5; TRBD1 aligns across 8 bases. CDR3 length: 14 residues. In germline, CDR1 is MDHEN, CDR2 SYDVKM. V was clipped by 7 bases and J by 6 bases; unmatched bases: 8. The CDR3 bases are TGTGCCAGCACCGAATTGGGGACAGGTCAGCCCCAGCATTTT. Translation: CASTELGTGQPQHF.

The V gene is TRBV27, the J gene TRBJ2-3, with D tentatively TRBD1 (6 bases). The V end was cut by 3 bases, the J end by 6 bases, with 16 bases between. Germline assignment: CDR1 MNHEY and CDR2 SMNVEV (reference sequence). This CDR3 contains 15 residues. The CDR3 bases are TGTGCCAGCAGTTTTGCAGATCCCGGACAGGATACGCAGTATTTT. Protein product: CASSFADPGQDTQYF.

The rearrangement joins TRBV18 to TRBJ1-2; D is possibly TRBD1 (6 bases). The ends were cut back, 3 bases at V and 4 bases at J, with 12 bases in the middle. Germline loops: CDR1 KGHSH, CDR2 LQKENI. The CDR3 has 14 amino acids. CDR3 region: CASSPTDSLYGYTF. The CDR3 DNA sequence: TGTGCCAGCTCACCGACGGACAGTCTCTATGGCTACACCTTC.

The rearrangement links TRBV4-1 to TRBJ1-2; 8 positions match TRBD1. The V segment lost 3 bases and the J segment 3 bases; nucleotides outside the gene matches: 0. CDR1 MGHRA and CDR2 YSYEKL come from the germline V gene. The CDR3 consists of 13 residues. The CDR3 reads CASSQDRDYGYTF. The CDR3 DNA reads TGCGCCAGCAGCCAGGACAGGGACTATGGCTACACCTTC.

This chain links TRBV18 with TRBJ2-3; D call uncertain. Germline CDR1 and CDR2: KGHSH and LQKENI. Trimming shortened V by 4 bases and J by 4 bases, and 12 bases separated the two germline ends. The CDR3 runs 14 residues. CDR3 amino acids: CASSLGLPADTQYF. In DNA form, the CDR3 reads TGTGCCAGCTCACTTGGGCTACCCGCAGATACGCAGTATTTT.

Only one count was recorded for this clone. V gene TRBV25-1 combines with J gene TRBJ2-5; the match to TRBD1 covers 9 bases. The germline V gene has CDR1 MGHDK and CDR2 SYGVNS. This CDR3 region has 12 residues. V was pared by 1 base and J by 10 bases, with 1 base of the junction left unmatched. This CDR3 reads CASSEWTGVQYF. The CDR3 region has the DNA TGTGCCAGCAGTGAATGGACAGGGGTCCAGTACTTC.

The rearrangement uses TRBV5-1 and TRBJ1-1, with 9 bases identical to TRBD1. J was trimmed by 5 bases and V by 1 base; bases with no gene match: 6. CDR1 SGHRS and CDR2 YFSETQ come from the germline V gene. The CDR3 is made up of 15 amino acids. The CDR3 DNA reads TGCGCCAGCAGCTTGATCGGGACAGGGCAAACTGAAGCTTTCTTT. This gives the protein CASSLIGTGQTEAFF.

In its sample, this clone was seen a few times. The chain has TRBV11-2 and TRBJ2-7; 10 bases agree with TRBD2. Germline CDR1 reads SGHAT; CDR2 reads FQNNGV. The V segment lost 2 bases and the J segment 2 bases; nucleotides outside the gene matches: 3. The CDR3 loop spans 15 amino acids. Here the CDR3 reads CASSLTSGETYEQYF. For the CDR3, the DNA is TGTGCCAGCAGCTTAACTAGCGGGGAGACCTACGAGCAGTACTTC.

The gene calls are TRBV29-1 and TRBJ1-1, with D uncertain. The V gene lost 8 bases and the J gene lost 4 bases, with 17 bases spanning the gap. CDR1 and CDR2 (germline): SQVTM, ANQGSEA. This CDR3 spans 13 amino acids. The CDR3 coding sequence is TGCAGCATCTCCCGGGGTCGGGGCACTGAAGCTTTCTTT. Translated, it gives CSISRGRGTEAFF.

The V gene is TRBV18, the J gene TRBJ1-1; a weak D match, TRBD1 (5 bases). The germline V gene encodes CDR1 KGHSH and CDR2 LQKENI. Trimming took off 6 bases at V and 8 bases at J, with 10 bases between the two ends. The CDR3 is 11 amino acids. The CDR3: CASSQGAEAFF. Written as DNA, the CDR3 is TGTGCCAGCTCCCAGGGTGCCGAAGCTTTCTTT. The full variable domain, rest sourced from reference TRBV18 and TRBJ1-1, is NAGVMQNPRHLVRRRGQEARLRCSPMKGHSHVYWYRQLPEEGLKFMVYLQKENIIDESGMPKERFSAEFPKEGPSILRIQQVVRGDSAAYFCASSQGAEAFFGQGTRLTVV.

The V gene is TRBV7-9, the J gene TRBJ1-2; maybe TRBD1 (5 bases). Germline V lookup: CDR1 SEHNR, CDR2 FQNEAQ (reference sequence). This CDR3 is built from 15 residues. Trimming took off 5 bases at V and 1 base at J, with 14 bases between the two ends. The CDR3 reads CASSTFGAFNYGYTF. The CDR3, as DNA: TGTGCCAGCAGCACTTTTGGGGCTTTTAACTATGGCTACACCTTC.

The rearrangement links TRBV18 to TRBJ2-7; D gene unclear. V was cut by 2 bases and J by 1 base, with 6 bases left in between. Germline V gives CDR1 KGHSH, CDR2 LQKENI. CDR3 size: 13 residues. The CDR3 spells CASSPSRSYEQYF. Written as DNA, the CDR3 is TGTGCCAGCTCACCAAGCAGGTCCTACGAGCAGTACTTC.